This TCR beta chain was documented in a study of cytomegalovirus exposure and HLA in healthy donors. General study findings and limits: From TCR beta sequences, most subjects' HLA-A and HLA-B alleles were reportedly predicted accurately. In a later analysis, TCR association rates varied by HLA locus: DRB1 most, HLA-C fewest. Within the data, a cluster of highly shared sequence variants was likely a sequencing artifact.

With 60 Vbeta and 13 Jbeta primers, the PCR was carried out. The data were produced by immunoSEQ multiplex PCR, yet TCRdb's version contains in-frame clones alone and is incomplete. There are about 90,000 clones in the sample; about 81% occur only once, and approximately 2.1% lies in the top ten. A remark on this clone: What it binds is unknown.

CDR3 length equals 13 residues. The V gene lost 0 bases and the J gene lost 4 bases, with 7 bases spanning the gap. Germline V gives CDR1 SGHVS, CDR2 FNYEAQ. The specimen was PBMCs. This clonotype was sampled from a man younger than 35 in good health and CMV-seronegative. This chain uses TRBV7-6 with TRBJ2-7; D is ambiguous. The CDR3, as DNA: TGTGCCAGCAGCTTAGCGCTAATGTACGAGCAGTACTTC. Translation gives CASSLALMYEQYF.